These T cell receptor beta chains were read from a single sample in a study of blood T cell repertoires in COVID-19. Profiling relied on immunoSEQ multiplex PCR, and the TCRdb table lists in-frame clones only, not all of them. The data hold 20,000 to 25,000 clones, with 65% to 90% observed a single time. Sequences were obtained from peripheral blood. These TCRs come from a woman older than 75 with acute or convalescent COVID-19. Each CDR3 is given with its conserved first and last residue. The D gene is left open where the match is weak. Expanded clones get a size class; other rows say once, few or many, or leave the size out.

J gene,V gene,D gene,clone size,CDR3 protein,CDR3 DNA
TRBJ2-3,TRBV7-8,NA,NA,CASSFGPVGATTDTQYF,TGTGCCAGCAGCTTCGGTCCGGTAGGGGCCACAACAGATACGCAGTATTTT
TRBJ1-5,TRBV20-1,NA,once,CSAQYQPQHF,TGCAGTGCCCAATATCAGCCCCAGCATTTT
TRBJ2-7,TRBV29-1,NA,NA,CSAEVNSYEQYF,TGCAGCGCCGAGGTCAACTCCTACGAGCAGTACTTC
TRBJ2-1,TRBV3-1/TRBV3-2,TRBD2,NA,CASTPWEGRNEQFF,TGTGCCAGCACCCCGTGGGAGGGGCGGAATGAGCAGTTCTTC
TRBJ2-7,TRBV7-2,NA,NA,CASSLGAGLMYEQYF,TGTGCCAGCAGCTTAGGCGCGGGGTTGATGTACGAGCAGTACTTC
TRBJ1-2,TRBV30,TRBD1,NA,CAWVNMGQGDYGYTF,TGTGCCTGGGTGAATATGGGACAGGGGGACTATGGCTACACCTTC
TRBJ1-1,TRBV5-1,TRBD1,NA,CASSLIGTGEAFF,TGCGCCAGCAGCTTGATAGGGACAGGTGAAGCTTTCTTT
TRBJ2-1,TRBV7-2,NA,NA,CASSAFRGDEQFF,TGTGCCAGCAGCGCGTTCAGGGGAGATGAGCAGTTCTTC
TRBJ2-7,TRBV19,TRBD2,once,CASSGLVSYEQYF,TGTGCCAGTAGTGGACTAGTGTCCTACGAGCAGTACTTC
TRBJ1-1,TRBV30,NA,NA,CAWKGLPNTEAFF,TGTGCCTGGAAGGGACTGCCGAACACTGAAGCTTTCTTT
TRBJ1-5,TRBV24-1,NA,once,CATSGFANQPQHF,TGTGCCACCAGCGGGTTCGCTAATCAGCCCCAGCATTTT
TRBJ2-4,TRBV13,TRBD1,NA,CASSFAQQGVAKNIQYF,TGTGCCAGCAGCTTCGCCCAACAGGGGGTAGCCAAAAACATTCAGTACTTC
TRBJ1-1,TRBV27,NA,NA,CASSLARQGRNTEAFF,TGTGCCAGCAGTTTGGCGAGGCAGGGGAGAAACACTGAAGCTTTCTTT
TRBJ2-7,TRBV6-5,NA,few,CASSGAYEQYF,TGTGCCTCCTCAGGTGCCTACGAGCAGTACTTC
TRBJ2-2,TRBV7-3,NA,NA,CASSTTPGGAGELFF,TGTGCCAGCAGCACCACCCCAGGAGGGGCCGGGGAGCTGTTTTTT
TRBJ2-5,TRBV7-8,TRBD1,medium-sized,CASSEMLDRGVETQYF,TGTGCCAGCAGCGAGATGCTGGACAGGGGGGTGGAGACCCAGTACTTC
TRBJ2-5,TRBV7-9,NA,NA,CASSLVVVGGTQYF,TGTGCCAGCAGCTTAGTTGTGGTCGGGGGGACCCAGTACTTC
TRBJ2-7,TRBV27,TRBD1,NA,CASSLTGGKQYF,TGTGCCAGCAGCCTTACAGGGGGAAAGCAGTACTTC
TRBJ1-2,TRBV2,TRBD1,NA,CASRGQGYGYTF,TGTGCCAGCAGGGGACAGGGCTATGGCTACACCTTC
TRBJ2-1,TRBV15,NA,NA,CATSRPFIQGRLRDDEQFF,TGTGCCACCAGCAGGCCCTTCATACAGGGGAGGCTTAGGGACGATGAGCAGTTCTTC
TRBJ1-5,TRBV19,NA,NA,CASSIGGSPSQPQHF,TGTGCCAGTAGTATAGGCGGCTCTCCGAGTCAGCCCCAGCATTTT
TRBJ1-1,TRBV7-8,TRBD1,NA,CASSPATGDTEAFF,TGTGCCAGCAGCCCCGCGACAGGGGACACTGAAGCTTTCTTT
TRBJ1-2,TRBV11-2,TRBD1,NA,CASSPDRGQGYTF,TGTGCCAGCAGCCCAGACAGGGGTCAGGGCTACACCTTC
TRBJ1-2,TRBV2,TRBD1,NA,CASSDPGQVLKGGYTF,TGTGCCAGCAGTGATCCAGGACAGGTCCTCAAGGGGGGCTACACCTTC
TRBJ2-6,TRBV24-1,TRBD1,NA,CATSGTGGANVLTF,TGTGCCACCAGTGGGACAGGCGGGGCCAACGTCCTGACTTTC
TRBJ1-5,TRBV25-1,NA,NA,CASSEGRGGQPQHF,TGTGCCAGCAGTGAAGGGAGGGGCGGTCAGCCCCAGCATTTT
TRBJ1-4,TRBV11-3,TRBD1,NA,CASSPRQGTEKLFF,TGTGCCAGCAGCCCTCGACAGGGAACGGAGAAACTGTTTTTT
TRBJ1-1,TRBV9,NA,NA,CASSRGGTEAFF,TGTGCCAGCAGCCGGGGGGGCACTGAAGCTTTCTTT
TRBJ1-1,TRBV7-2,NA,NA,CASSLGNTPEAFF,TGTGCCAGCAGCTTAGGTAACACCCCCGAAGCTTTCTTT
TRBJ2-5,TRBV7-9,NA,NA,CASSLGSGLETQYF,TGTGCCAGCAGCTTAGGGTCCGGACTCGAGACCCAGTACTTC
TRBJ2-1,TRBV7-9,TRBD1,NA,CASSPSGTDYNEQFF,TGTGCCAGCAGCCCTAGTGGGACAGATTACAATGAGCAGTTCTTC
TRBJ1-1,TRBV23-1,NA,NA,CASSQYPGQNTEAFF,TGCGCCAGCAGTCAATACCCAGGGCAGAACACTGAAGCTTTCTTT
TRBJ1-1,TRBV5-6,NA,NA,CASSFGSRGTEAFF,TGTGCCAGCAGCTTTGGTAGTCGGGGGACTGAAGCTTTCTTT
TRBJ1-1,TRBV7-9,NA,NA,CASSPGGGSGGNTEAFF,TGTGCCAGCAGCCCGGGGGGCGGTTCCGGGGGGAACACTGAAGCTTTCTTT
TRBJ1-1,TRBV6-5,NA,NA,CASSPLSVWEAFF,TGTGCCAGCAGCCCACTCTCGGTGTGGGAAGCTTTCTTT
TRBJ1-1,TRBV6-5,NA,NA,CASSQGQLNTEAFF,TGTGCCAGCAGCCAAGGACAGCTGAACACTGAAGCTTTCTTT
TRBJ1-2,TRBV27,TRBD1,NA,CASSLSSGGNYGYTF,TGTGCCAGCAGTTTATCGTCAGGGGGCAACTATGGCTACACCTTC
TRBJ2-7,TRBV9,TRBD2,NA,CASSVGLAGAYEQYF,TGTGCCAGCAGCGTAGGGCTAGCGGGAGCCTACGAGCAGTACTTC